Listed below are T cell receptor beta chains from one sample, sequenced in a study of CD8+CD57+ T cells in acquired aplastic anemia. TCRdb used MiXCR to reprocess the reads, holding one entry per CDR3 protein. The table shows around 50,000 distinct CDR3 sequences, with roughly three fifths occurring only once. The sample consisted of sorted CD4+, CD8+, or CD8+CD57+ T cells (not recorded which) from PBMCs. These receptors all come from a human donor with aplastic anemia. Both conserved end residues are part of each CDR3. Each record gives: D gene, V gene, CDR3 length, clone size, J gene, CDR3 protein, CDR3 DNA. The D gene is left open where the match is weak. For some rows the clone size is stated as once, few or many, or as a class when expanded; others skip it.

TRBD1	TRBV19	15	many	TRBJ1-2	CASSTPDRENYGYTF	TGTGCCAGTAGTACCCCAGACAGGGAGAACTATGGCTACACCTTC
TRBD2	TRBV20-1	15	.	TRBJ2-5	CSARGTSGSGETQYF	TGCAGTGCTAGGGGGACTAGCGGAAGTGGGGAGACCCAGTACTTC
TRBD2	TRBV9	15	many	TRBJ2-3	CASRQSGGLTDTQCF	TGTGCCAGCAGACAGAGCGGGGGCCTCACAGATACGCAGTGTTTT
.	TRBV6-2/TRBV6-3	14	few	TRBJ2-5	CASSYMTIQETQYF	TGTGCCAGCAGTTATATGACCATACAAGAGACCCAGTACTTC
TRBD1	TRBV24-1	17	few	TRBJ2-3	CATQAPGQVSSTDTQYF	TGTGCCACCCAAGCCCCGGGACAGGTGTCTAGCACAGATACGCAGTATTTT
TRBD1	TRBV29-1	14	.	TRBJ1-1	CSAADRGRNTEAFF	TGCAGCGCCGCTGACAGGGGAAGGAACACTGAAGCTTTCTTT
.	TRBV10-3	11	.	TRBJ1-1	CASRELLEAFF	TGTGCCAGCCGGGAGCTGTTAGAAGCTTTCTTT
.	TRBV20-1	14	many	TRBJ1-1	CSARGTELDTEAFF	TGCAGTGCTAGAGGCACAGAGTTGGACACTGAAGCTTTCTTT
TRBD1	TRBV2	15	.	TRBJ2-3	CASSAGTGLRDTQYF	TGTGCCAGCAGTGCCGGGACAGGGCTTCGGGATACGCAGTATTTT
TRBD1	TRBV2	13	.	TRBJ1-1	CASGQGAVTEAFF	TGTGCCAGTGGACAGGGAGCGGTCACTGAAGCTTTCTTT
.	TRBV2	15	.	TRBJ1-5	CASSEEGAQYQPQHF	TGTGCCAGCAGTGAAGAAGGGGCGCAGTATCAGCCCCAGCATTTT
.	TRBV6-2/TRBV6-3	14	many	TRBJ1-2	CASSYYSGNYGYTF	TGTGCCAGCAGTTACTATTCTGGCAACTATGGCTACACCTTC
TRBD2	TRBV2	14	.	TRBJ2-1	CASKPGGSYNEQFF	TGTGCCAGCAAGCCGGGGGGCTCCTACAATGAGCAGTTCTTC
TRBD1	TRBV19	14	.	TRBJ2-1	CASSIGQGRIEQFF	TGTGCCAGTAGTATAGGACAGGGGCGGATTGAGCAGTTCTTC
.	TRBV5-1	14	many	TRBJ2-1	CASSLARGINEQFF	TGCGCCAGCAGCTTAGCGAGGGGTATTAATGAGCAGTTCTTC
.	TRBV19	13	.	TRBJ1-5	CASSMVPYQPQHF	TGTGCCAGTAGTATGGTTCCCTATCAGCCCCAGCATTTT
TRBD1	TRBV20-1	15	.	TRBJ2-3	CSANLGQESTDARYF	TGCAGTGCTAATTTGGGACAGGAGAGCACAGATGCGCGGTATTTT
TRBD2	TRBV15	15	.	TRBJ2-7	CATSIILAGGLEQYF	TGTGCCACCAGCATTATACTAGCGGGGGGGCTCGAGCAGTACTTC
TRBD1	TRBV9	13	.	TRBJ1-2	CAGSVGQDYGHTF	TGTGCCGGCAGCGTAGGACAGGACTATGGCCACACCTTC
.	TRBV10-3	12	.	TRBJ1-1	CAISLGETEAFF	TGTGCCATTTCACTAGGAGAAACTGAAGCTTTCTTT
TRBD1	TRBV9	15	many	TRBJ2-2	CASSRGQGGTGELFF	TGTGCCAGCAGCCGCGGACAGGGGGGGACCGGGGAGCTGTTTTTT
.	TRBV2	15	.	TRBJ1-5	CASSESATGSGSQHF	TGTGCCAGCAGTGAAAGCGCGACCGGGAGCGGGTCCCAGCATTTT
.	TRBV29-1	14	medium-sized	TRBJ2-7	CSVDLRGPDYEQYF	TGCAGCGTTGATCTTCGAGGGCCTGACTACGAGCAGTACTTC
TRBD1	TRBV25-1	15	.	TRBJ1-1	CASSAQDRTGAEAFF	TGTGCCAGCAGTGCGCAGGACAGGACGGGCGCTGAAGCTTTCTTT
TRBD1	TRBV15	13	.	TRBJ1-2	CATSREGTGGYTF	TGTGCCACCAGCAGAGAGGGGACAGGGGGCTACACCTTC
.	TRBV20-1	13	.	TRBJ2-7	CSAYLTGTSEQYF	TGCAGTGCTTATTTAACCGGGACATCCGAGCAGTACTTC
.	TRBV4-3	17	.	TRBJ2-2	CASSQARQGLWTGELFF	TGCGCCAGCAGCCAAGCTCGGCAGGGGCTATGGACCGGGGAGCTGTTTTTT
.	TRBV15	15	.	TRBJ2-1	CATSPRVGRYNEQFF	TGTGCCACCAGCCCCCGGGTGGGCAGGTACAATGAGCAGTTCTTC
.	TRBV7-9	10	.	TRBJ1-2	CASGLDGYTF	TGTGCCAGCGGGTTGGATGGCTACACCTTC
TRBD1	TRBV29-1	14	few	TRBJ2-5	CSVELIGTVETQYF	TGCAGCGTGGAACTAATAGGGACAGTAGAGACCCAGTACTTC
TRBD1	TRBV5-4	15	many	TRBJ2-7	CASSLEGGLSYEQYF	TGTGCCAGCAGCTTGGAAGGGGGCTTGTCCTACGAGCAGTACTTC
TRBD1	TRBV7-9	13	few	TRBJ2-2	CASRGQGAGELFF	TGTGCCAGCAGGGGCCAGGGGGCCGGGGAGCTGTTTTTT
.	TRBV9	15	many	TRBJ2-6	CASGTTGSGANVLTF	TGTGCCAGCGGAACGACCGGCTCTGGGGCCAACGTCCTGACTTTC
TRBD2	TRBV10-3	13	many	TRBJ2-1	CAIRLADYNEQFF	TGTGCCATCCGACTAGCGGACTACAATGAGCAGTTCTTC
.	TRBV4-1	13	many	TRBJ2-7	CASSQDREYEQYF	TGCGCCAGCAGCCAAGATCGTGAGTACGAGCAGTACTTC